Below are 18 T cell receptor beta chains sequenced from a single sample in a study of blood T cell repertoires in COVID-19. Some clones are missing from TCRdb's copy, which holds only in-frame ones; the method was immunoSEQ multiplex PCR. The sample carries just over 250,000 clones, about 89% recorded once. Sequencing was performed on peripheral blood. The source is a woman aged 45 to 65 with acute or convalescent COVID-19.

The rearrangement uses TRBV18 and TRBJ2-5; 9 bases fit TRBD2. V dropped 2 bases and J dropped 2; count of bases not matched to a gene: 15. This CDR3 is 19 amino acids long. Germline CDR1 is KGHSH and CDR2 is LQKENI. For the CDR3, the DNA is TGTGCCAGCTCACCATCCAAGGGAGCGGGAGGAGCCTTTCAAGAGACCCAGTACTTC. It encodes CASSPSKGAGGAFQETQYF.

The chain uses TRBV27 and TRBJ2-7; perhaps TRBD1 as D (5 bases). This CDR3 has 13 amino acids. V dropped 2 bases and J dropped 4 bases, with 9 bases sitting between them. Germline loops: CDR1 MNHEY, CDR2 SMNVEV (reference sequence). CDR3 region: CASSLRTPYEQYF. CDR3 nucleotides: TGTGCCAGCAGTTTAAGGACACCTTACGAGCAGTACTTC.

The chain couples TRBV5-1 to TRBJ2-3; 12 bases are a match to TRBD2. CDR3 length: 17 residues. The J segment lost 2 bases and the V segment lost 3 bases, leaving 7 bases of the junction unmatched. Germline CDR1 SGHRS, CDR2 YFSETQ. This CDR3 reads CASSSGLAGLTTDTQYF. Here the CDR3 DNA reads TGCGCCAGCAGCTCGGGACTAGCGGGTTTAACCACAGATACGCAGTATTTT.

The V and J genes are TRBV6-2 or TRBV6-3 and TRBJ2-7; weak D call: TRBD1 (6 bases). The CDR3 totals 14 residues. Between the trimmed V and J ends, which lost 6 bases and 1 base, there was a span of 13 bases. CDR1 and CDR2 from the germline V gene are MNHEY and SVGEGT. The CDR3 DNA reads as TGTGCCAGCAGCACTTTACAGGGTTCCTACGAGCAGTACTTC. Translated: CASSTLQGSYEQYF.

This clone was recorded a few times. Other DNA variants within this sample encode the same CDR3. In DNA form, the CDR3 reads TGCGCCAGCAGCTTGGGGCAGGGTGGCCAGCCCCAGCATTTT. Translation gives CASSLGQGGQPQHF. The chain has TRBV5-1 and TRBJ1-5, with D maybe TRBD1 (5 bases). Germline V gene lookup returns CDR1 SGHRS and CDR2 YFSETQ. Trimming removed 0 bases from V and 7 bases from J, with 11 bases in between. The CDR3 contains 14 residues.

The chain uses TRBV27 and TRBJ1-1, with TRBD1 as a possible D gene (5 bases). This CDR3 region has 12 residues. Germline V gene lookup returns CDR1 MNHEY and CDR2 SMNVEV (reference sequence). Deletions cut 7 bases from V and 10 bases from J, with 16 bases between. Written as DNA, the CDR3 is TGTGCCAGCAAGGAGGGGAGAGGTTCAGCTTTCTTT. Its protein product is CASKEGRGSAFF.

CDR3 residues: CASSQGSGRRSRPDTQYF. Here the CDR3 DNA reads TGTGCCAGCAGCCAAGGTAGCGGGAGGCGCTCTCGACCAGATACGCAGTATTTT. This rearrangement joins TRBV3-1 (or the pseudogene TRBV3-2) to TRBJ2-3; 10 bases are shared with TRBD2. The J segment lost 4 bases and the V segment lost 1 base, leaving 11 bases of the junction unmatched. Germline V gene data show CDR1 as LGHDT and CDR2 as YNNKEL (reference sequence). The length of the CDR3 is 18 residues.

This chain connects TRBV11-2 to TRBJ1-1, with a weak D call TRBD1 (6 bases). The CDR3 runs 12 residues. V was pared by 4 bases and J by 7 bases, with 10 bases between. Germline CDR1 SGHAT, CDR2 FQNNGV. The CDR3 spells CASSYGQYEAFF. The CDR3 nucleotides read TGTGCCAGCAGCTATGGACAGTATGAAGCTTTCTTT.

V gene TRBV5-4 combines with J gene TRBJ2-3, with D possibly matching TRBD2 (5 bases). CDR1 and CDR2 from the germline V gene are SGHNT and YYREEE (reference sequence). CDR3 length: 15 residues. The V and J ends lost 4 bases and 7 bases respectively, with 19 bases between them. The CDR3 nucleotides read TGTGCCAGCAGCGTTGCTAGGGCGGGCCATAATACGCAGTATTTT. This codes for CASSVARAGHNTQYF.

J is TRBJ1-2 and V is TRBV6-5; tentative D call: TRBD1 (5 bases). V dropped 7 bases and J dropped 3 bases, with 15 bases sitting between them. The CDR3 is 14 amino acids. Germline CDR1 is MNHEY and CDR2 is SVGAGI. CDR3 DNA sequence: TGTGCCAGCAATCCGACAGTTTGGGACTATGGCTACACCTTC. Encoded protein: CASNPTVWDYGYTF.

This rearrangement joins TRBV7-3 to TRBJ2-2; D unresolved. Germline CDR1 SGHTA, CDR2 FQGTGA. The V gene lost 2 bases and the J gene lost 4 bases, with 5 bases spanning the gap. The CDR3 loop spans 13 amino acids. The CDR3 reads CASSLGFTGELFF. As DNA, the CDR3 is TGTGCCAGCAGCTTAGGCTTCACCGGGGAGCTGTTTTTT.

The rearrangement links TRBV5-1 to TRBJ1-6; D is uncertain. Germline values: CDR1 SGHRS, CDR2 YFSETQ. V was clipped by 1 base and J by 5 bases, with 7 bases between them. The CDR3 consists of 14 residues. The CDR3 loop reads CASSLLQDNSPLHF. CDR3 DNA: TGCGCCAGCAGCTTGTTGCAGGATAATTCACCCCTCCACTTT.

This rearrangement joins TRBV19 to TRBJ1-5; D is perhaps TRBD1 (5 bases). Trimming removed 5 bases at V and 2 bases at J, with 13 bases between. The CDR3 covers 15 residues. Germline V gene data show CDR1 as LNHDA and CDR2 as SQIVND (reference sequence). The CDR3 loop is CASSLGGSGNQPQHF. The CDR3 DNA reads as TGTGCCAGTAGTCTGGGGGGGTCGGGCAATCAGCCCCAGCATTTT.

This sequence joins TRBV3-1 (or the pseudogene TRBV3-2) and TRBJ1-1, with D maybe TRBD1 (6 bases). Trimming shortened V by 1 base and J by 10 bases, and 16 bases separated the two germline ends. CDR1 LGHDT and CDR2 YNNKEL come from the germline V gene (reference sequence). The CDR3 length is 14 residues. This chain's CDR3 is CASSQGTVSQGAFF. DNA of the CDR3: TGTGCCAGCAGCCAAGGGACAGTTTCCCAAGGAGCTTTCTTT.

The rearrangement uses TRBV6-5 and TRBJ2-1; 9 bases map to TRBD2. After removal of 6 bases from V and 15 bases from J, the junction contained 9 bases not matched to a gene. Germline V gives CDR1 MNHEY, CDR2 SVGAGI. This CDR3 region has 12 residues. CDR3 sequence: CASSPPAGGRFF. The CDR3 bases are TGTGCCAGCAGCCCACCAGCGGGAGGTAGGTTCTTC.

This chain joins TRBV19 and TRBJ1-1; D may be TRBD1 (6 bases). This CDR3 contains 15 residues. In germline, CDR1 is LNHDA, CDR2 SQIVND (reference sequence). Trimming removed 6 bases from V and 1 base from J, with 15 bases in between. CDR3 loop: CASRPRGYGNTEAFF. CDR3 in DNA: TGTGCCAGTAGGCCCAGGGGTTACGGGAACACTGAAGCTTTCTTT.

The chain couples TRBV28 to TRBJ1-1; the D gene is possibly TRBD1 (5 bases). The CDR3 consists of 13 residues. CDR1 and CDR2 (germline): MDHEN, SYDVKM. The V end lost 4 bases, the J end lost 5 bases, and 11 bases lay between the germline ends. The CDR3 region has the DNA TGTGCCAGCAGTTCGGGACTGCGGACTGAAGCTTTCTTT. Translating it yields CASSSGLRTEAFF.

The rearrangement joins TRBV27 to TRBJ2-7, with 7 bases identical to TRBD2. The V gene's germline CDR1 is MNHEY and CDR2 SMNVEV (reference sequence). The CDR3 totals 12 residues. Trimming at V came to 4 bases and at J to 4 bases, leaving 1 base not matched to a gene. CDR3 in amino acids: CASSWGGYEQYF. In DNA form, the CDR3 reads TGTGCCAGCAGTTGGGGGGGATACGAGCAGTACTTC.